The 16 T cell receptor beta chains listed next were all sequenced from one sample in a study of T cells in Graves' hyperthyroidism and ophthalmopathy. Researchers took RNA transcripts and amplified the TCR beta CDR3 regions from them. HTBI primers were the set used in a first-round RT-PCR of the TCR CDR3. TCRdb recomputed calls from the multiplex PCR reads with MiXCR, one row per CDR3 protein. The repertoire holds around 350,000 distinct CDR3 sequences, with nearly 15% as singletons. The material sequenced was blood. Receptors originate from a woman aged 60 to 75 with Graves' ophthalmopathy.

This clonotype was counted ten times or more. This chain joins TRBV7-9 and TRBJ2-7, with D maybe TRBD1 (6 bases). Trimming removed 4 bases at V and 2 bases at J, with 24 bases between. The V gene's germline CDR1 is SEHNR and CDR2 FQNEAQ (reference sequence). The CDR3 has 18 residues. CDR3 nucleotides: TGTGCCAGCAGCTCTACACAACCTAAGGACAGAGACACCTACGAGCAGTACTTC. Its protein product is CASSSTQPKDRDTYEQYF.

This clonotype was observed a few times. The genes are TRBV9 and TRBJ2-3; the D gene is possibly TRBD1 (6 bases). This CDR3 is 14 amino acids long. V shed 0 bases and J shed 1 base, with 6 bases lying between them. Germline-derived CDR1 and CDR2 are SGDLS and YYNGEE. CDR3 nucleotides: TGTGCCAGCAGCGTAGGACAGGGCACAGATACGCAGTATTTT. It translates to CASSVGQGTDTQYF.

The sample holds many counts of this clonotype. The chain recombines TRBV30 with TRBJ2-7; D is perhaps TRBD2 (5 bases). The CDR3 is made up of 13 amino acids. Germline assignment: CDR1 GTSNPN and CDR2 SVGIG (reference sequence). With 0 bases removed from V and 7 bases from J, the gap between germline ends came to 13 bases. The CDR3 sequence is CAWSVDSELEQYF. CDR3 sequence (DNA): TGTGCCTGGAGTGTGGACTCAGAGCTGGAGCAGTACTTC. The variable domain in full, with the rest retrieved from reference TRBV30 and TRBJ2-7, is SQTIHQWPATLVQPVGSPLSLECTVEGTSNPNLYWYRQAAGRGLQLLFYSVGIGQISSEVPQNLSASRPQDRQFILSSKKLLLSDSGFYLCAWSVDSELEQYFGPGTRLTVT.

This clonotype was detected ten times or more. The chain couples TRBV11-3 to TRBJ2-1; 11 nucleotides align to TRBD2. The CDR3 totals 15 residues. With V trimmed by 5 bases and J by 5 bases, 5 bases remained unmatched. Germline V lookup: CDR1 SGHNT, CDR2 YENEEA. CDR3 in DNA: TGTGCCAGCAGCCCGGGACTAGCGGTAAACAATGAGCAGTTCTTC. Translating it yields CASSPGLAVNNEQFF.

This clonotype was detected a few times. The rearrangement uses TRBV6-1 and TRBJ2-1; 13 bases line up with TRBD2. With V trimmed by 6 bases and J by 7 bases, 12 bases remained unmatched. Germline-derived CDR1 and CDR2 are MNHNS and SASEGT. CDR3 length: 17 residues. CDR3 bases: TGTGCCAGCAGAGGGGGTACGGGACTAGCGGGAATGAATGAGCAGTTCTTC. Its protein product is CASRGGTGLAGMNEQFF.

In its sample, this clonotype was seen many times. The chain carries TRBV12-3 or TRBV12-4 and TRBJ1-5; D gene unclear. With 7 bases removed from V and 2 bases from J, the gap between germline ends came to 15 bases. The length of the CDR3 is 15 residues. CDR3 amino acids: CASTLQTSGNQPQHF. DNA of the CDR3: TGTGCCAGCACCCTACAGACGAGTGGCAATCAGCCCCAGCATTTT.

This clonotype was observed many times. V gene TRBV5-1 combines with J gene TRBJ2-3; 8 bases match TRBD2. Germline CDR1 is SGHRS and CDR2 is YFSETQ. J was trimmed by 4 bases and V by 4 bases; bases with no gene match: 8. The CDR3 covers 15 residues. Here the CDR3 reads CASSLGGAASDTQYF. In DNA, the CDR3 is TGCGCCAGCAGCCTCGGGGGGGCGGCCTCAGATACGCAGTATTTT.

In its sample, this clonotype was seen a few times. The chain couples TRBV10-3 to TRBJ2-1; 12 bases map to TRBD1. The CDR3 is 18 residues long. The trim removed 6 bases at V and 8 bases at J, leaving 17 bases unmatched. Germline loops: CDR1 ENHRY, CDR2 SYGVKD. The CDR3 region is CAISSGTGGAFGGDEQFF. The CDR3 region has the DNA TGTGCCATCAGCTCCGGGACAGGGGGCGCTTTTGGGGGCGATGAGCAGTTCTTC.

This clonotype was found a few times. The V gene is TRBV19, the J gene TRBJ2-2; perhaps D is TRBD1 or TRBD2 (5 bases each). From germline, CDR1 is LNHDA and CDR2 SQIVND (reference sequence). V lost 10 bases to trimming and J lost 5 bases, with 17 bases between them. CDR3 length: 14 residues. CDR3 sequence (DNA): TGTGCCACATCCGGGACCCTTGGTACCGGGGAGCTGTTTTTT. Its translation: CATSGTLGTGELFF.

This clonotype was counted at least ten times. CDR3 amino acids: CASSWGRAQQETQYF. CDR3 nucleotide sequence: TGCGCCAGCAGCTGGGGCAGGGCACAACAAGAGACCCAGTACTTC. The V gene is TRBV5-1, the J gene TRBJ2-5; the D gene is possibly TRBD1 (5 bases). The germline CDR1 and CDR2 sequences are SGHRS and YFSETQ. The CDR3 is made up of 15 amino acids. V was shortened by 3 bases and J by 2 bases, with 14 bases between the two germline ends.

Many counts were recorded for this clonotype. The V gene is TRBV2, the J gene TRBJ1-5, with 7 bases aligning to TRBD1. Losses at the gene ends were 4 bases for V and 3 bases for J; bases not matched to a gene: 9. This CDR3 is 16 amino acids long. Germline V lookup: CDR1 SNHLY, CDR2 FYNNEI. The CDR3 nucleotides read TGTGCCAGCAGTGCGCGAGTAGGGGGCCTCAATCAGCCCCAGCATTTT. Translated, it gives CASSARVGGLNQPQHF.

This clonotype occurred many times. The CDR3 DNA sequence: TGTGCCAGCAGCCGCTCCCCTAGAGCGGGAGTTGAAGACGAGCAGTACTTC. It encodes CASSRSPRAGVEDEQYF. The chain joins TRBV7-2 to TRBJ2-7; 8 nucleotides agree with TRBD2. The V gene end was trimmed by 5 bases and the J gene end by 5 bases; junction bases not matched to a gene: 17. The V gene's germline CDR1 is SGHTA and CDR2 FQGNSA. This CDR3 is built from 17 residues.

This clonotype occurred a few times. Here the CDR3 DNA reads TGTGCCAGCAGCTTAATGGCGGGGGCCTACAATGAGCAGTTCTTC. As protein: CASSLMAGAYNEQFF. The rearrangement joins TRBV7-3 to TRBJ2-1; 7 positions agree with TRBD2. V shed 1 base, J shed 2 bases, and the junction held 2 bases outside the gene matches. The CDR3 is 15 residues long. CDR1 is SGHTA, CDR2 FQGTGA, per germline.

This rearrangement joins TRBV11-2 to TRBJ2-7; 9 nucleotides line up with TRBD2. The germline V gene encodes CDR1 SGHAT and CDR2 FQNNGV. CDR3 length: 16 residues. The J segment lost 1 base and the V segment lost 4 bases, leaving 8 bases of the junction unmatched. CDR3 protein: CASSSIWTSESYEQYF. The DNA for the CDR3 is TGTGCCAGCAGCTCTATCTGGACTAGCGAGTCCTACGAGCAGTACTTC.

This clonotype has at least ten counts. The chain joins TRBV20-1 to TRBJ2-1; D gene ambiguous. Deletions cut 3 bases from V and 1 base from J, with 7 bases between. Germline V gene sequence: CDR1 DFQATT, CDR2 SNEGSKA (reference sequence). The CDR3 is 13 amino acids. The CDR3 spells CSARADSYNEQFF. CDR3 DNA sequence: TGCAGTGCTAGGGCCGATTCCTACAATGAGCAGTTCTTC.

This clonotype was observed many times. The chain carries TRBV20-1 and TRBJ2-7; TRBD1 is a possible D gene (7 bases). This CDR3 has 16 residues. V was trimmed by 4 bases and J by 1 base, leaving 20 bases between them. Germline loops: CDR1 DFQATT, CDR2 SNEGSKA (reference sequence). As DNA, the CDR3 is TGCAGTGCTAACGAACCGGGGCAGGGGGGTTCCTACGAGCAGTACTTC. Encoded protein: CSANEPGQGGSYEQYF.